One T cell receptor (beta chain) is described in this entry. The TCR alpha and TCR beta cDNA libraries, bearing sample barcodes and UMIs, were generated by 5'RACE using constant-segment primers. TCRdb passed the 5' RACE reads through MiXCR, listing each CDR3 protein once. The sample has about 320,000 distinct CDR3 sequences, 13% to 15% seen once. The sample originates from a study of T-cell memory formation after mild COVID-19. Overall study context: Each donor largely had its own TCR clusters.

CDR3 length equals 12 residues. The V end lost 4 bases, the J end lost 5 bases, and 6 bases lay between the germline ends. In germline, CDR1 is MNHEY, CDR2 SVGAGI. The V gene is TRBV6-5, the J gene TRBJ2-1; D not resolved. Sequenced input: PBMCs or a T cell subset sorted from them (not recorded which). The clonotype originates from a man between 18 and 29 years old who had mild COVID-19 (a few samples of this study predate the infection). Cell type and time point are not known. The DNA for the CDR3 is TGTGCCAGCAGTTCCGAAAACAATGAGCAGTTCTTC. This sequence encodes CASSSENNEQFF.